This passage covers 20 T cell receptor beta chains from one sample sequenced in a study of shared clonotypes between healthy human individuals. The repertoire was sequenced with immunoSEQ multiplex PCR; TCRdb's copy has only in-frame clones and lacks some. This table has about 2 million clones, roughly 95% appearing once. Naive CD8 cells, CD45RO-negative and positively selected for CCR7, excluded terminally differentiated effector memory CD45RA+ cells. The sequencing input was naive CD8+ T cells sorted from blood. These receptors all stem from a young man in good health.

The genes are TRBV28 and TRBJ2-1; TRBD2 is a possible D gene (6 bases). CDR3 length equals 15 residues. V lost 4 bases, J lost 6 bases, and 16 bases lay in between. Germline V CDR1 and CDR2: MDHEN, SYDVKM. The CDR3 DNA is TGTGCCAGCAGTTCTTATGCCGGGACTTCCAATGAGCAGTTCTTC. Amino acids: CASSSYAGTSNEQFF.

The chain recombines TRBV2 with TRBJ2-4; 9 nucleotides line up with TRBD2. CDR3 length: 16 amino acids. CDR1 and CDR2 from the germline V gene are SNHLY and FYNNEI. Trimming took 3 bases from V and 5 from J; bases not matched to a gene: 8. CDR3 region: CASSDGGGAFENIQYF. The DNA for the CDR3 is TGTGCCAGCAGTGATGGCGGGGGGGCCTTCGAAAACATTCAGTACTTC.

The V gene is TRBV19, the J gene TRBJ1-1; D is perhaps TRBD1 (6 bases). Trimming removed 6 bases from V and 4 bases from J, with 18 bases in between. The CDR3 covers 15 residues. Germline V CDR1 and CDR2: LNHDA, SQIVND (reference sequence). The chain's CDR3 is CASRLAVGGSTEAFF. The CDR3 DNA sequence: TGTGCCAGTAGGCTAGCAGTGGGGGGCTCCACTGAAGCTTTCTTT. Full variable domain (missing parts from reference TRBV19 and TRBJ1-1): DGGITQSPKYLFRKEGQNVTLSCEQNLNHDAMYWYRQDPGQGLRLIYYSQIVNDFQKGDIAEGYSVSREKKESFPLTVTSAQKNPTAFYLCASRLAVGGSTEAFFGQGTRLTVV.

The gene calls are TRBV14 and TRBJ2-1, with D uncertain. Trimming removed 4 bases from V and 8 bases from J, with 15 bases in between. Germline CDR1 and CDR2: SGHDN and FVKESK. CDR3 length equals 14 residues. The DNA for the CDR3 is TGTGCCAGCAGCCTGAGATGGGAAAGCGATGAGCAGTTCTTC. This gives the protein CASSLRWESDEQFF.

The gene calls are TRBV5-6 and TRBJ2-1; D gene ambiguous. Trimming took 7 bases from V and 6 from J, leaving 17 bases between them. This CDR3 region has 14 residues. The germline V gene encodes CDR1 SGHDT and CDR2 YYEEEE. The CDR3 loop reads CASRWSYVLNEQFF. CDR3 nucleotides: TGTGCCAGCCGCTGGTCTTATGTTCTCAATGAGCAGTTCTTC.

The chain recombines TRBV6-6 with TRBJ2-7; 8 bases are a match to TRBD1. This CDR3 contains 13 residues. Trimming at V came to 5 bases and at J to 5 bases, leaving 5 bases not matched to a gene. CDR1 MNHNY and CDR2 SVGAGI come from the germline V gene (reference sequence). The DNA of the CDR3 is TGTGCCAGCAGTCAAGACAGGGGCCACGAGCAGTACTTC. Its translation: CASSQDRGHEQYF.

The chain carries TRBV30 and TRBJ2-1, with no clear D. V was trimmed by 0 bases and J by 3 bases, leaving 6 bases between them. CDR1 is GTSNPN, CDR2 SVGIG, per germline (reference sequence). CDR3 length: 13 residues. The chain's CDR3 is CAWSVTVYNEQFF. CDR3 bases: TGTGCCTGGAGTGTAACCGTCTACAATGAGCAGTTCTTC.

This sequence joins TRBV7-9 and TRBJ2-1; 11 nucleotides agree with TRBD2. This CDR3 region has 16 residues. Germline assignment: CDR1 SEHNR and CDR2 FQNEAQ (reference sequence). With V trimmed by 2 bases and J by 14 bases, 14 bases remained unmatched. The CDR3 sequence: CASSLLLAGAPQWEFF. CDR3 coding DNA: TGTGCCAGCAGCTTATTACTAGCGGGAGCCCCCCAATGGGAGTTCTTC.

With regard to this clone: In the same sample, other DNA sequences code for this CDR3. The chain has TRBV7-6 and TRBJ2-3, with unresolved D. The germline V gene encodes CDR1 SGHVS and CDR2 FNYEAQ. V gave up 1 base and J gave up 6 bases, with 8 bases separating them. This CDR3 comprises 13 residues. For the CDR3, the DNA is TGTGCCAGCAGCTTAGTAACTACCGATACGCAGTATTTT. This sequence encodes CASSLVTTDTQYF. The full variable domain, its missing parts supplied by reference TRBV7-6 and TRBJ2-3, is GAGVSQSPRYKVTKRGQDVALRCDPISGHVSLYWYRQALGQGPEFLTYFNYEAQQDKSGLPNDRFSAERPEGSISTLTIQRTEQRDSAMYRCASSLVTTDTQYFGPGTRLTVL.

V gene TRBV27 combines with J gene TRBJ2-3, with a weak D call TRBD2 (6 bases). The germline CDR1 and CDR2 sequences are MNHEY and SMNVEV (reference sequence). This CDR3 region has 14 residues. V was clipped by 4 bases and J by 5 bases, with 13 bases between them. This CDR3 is CASSWSSVVDTQYF. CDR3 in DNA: TGTGCCAGCAGTTGGTCTAGCGTGGTAGATACGCAGTATTTT.

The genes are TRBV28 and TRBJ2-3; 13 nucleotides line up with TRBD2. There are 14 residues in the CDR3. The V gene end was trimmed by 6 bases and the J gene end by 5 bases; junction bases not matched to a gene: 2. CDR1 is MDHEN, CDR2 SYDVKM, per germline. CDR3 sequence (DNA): TGTGCCAGCAGACTAGCGGGGGGGTTAGATACGCAGTATTTT. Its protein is CASRLAGGLDTQYF. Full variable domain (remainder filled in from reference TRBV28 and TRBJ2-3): DVKVTQSSRYLVKRTGEKVFLECVQDMDHENMFWYRQDPGLGLRLIYFSYDVKMKEKGDIPEGYSVSREKKERFSLILESASTNQTSMYLCASRLAGGLDTQYFGPGTRLTVL.

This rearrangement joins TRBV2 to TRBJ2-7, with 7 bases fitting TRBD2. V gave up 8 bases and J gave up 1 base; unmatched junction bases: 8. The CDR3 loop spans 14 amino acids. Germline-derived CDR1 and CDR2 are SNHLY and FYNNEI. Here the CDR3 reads CASRLLAVSYEQYF. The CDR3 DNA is TGTGCCAGCCGACTCCTAGCGGTATCCTACGAGCAGTACTTC.

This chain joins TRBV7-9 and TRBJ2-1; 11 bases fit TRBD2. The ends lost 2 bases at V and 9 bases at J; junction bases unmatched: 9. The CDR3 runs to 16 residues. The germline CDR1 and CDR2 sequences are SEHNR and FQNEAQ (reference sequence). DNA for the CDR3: TGTGCCAGCAGCTTACCCGTAGCGGGGGGGCCGAGTGAGCAGTTCTTC. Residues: CASSLPVAGGPSEQFF. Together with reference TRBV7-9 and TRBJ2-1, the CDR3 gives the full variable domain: DTGVSQNPRHKITKRGQNVTFRCDPISEHNRLYWYRQTLGQGPEFLTYFQNEAQLEKSRLLSDRFSAERPKGSFSTLEIQRTEQGDSAMYLCASSLPVAGGPSEQFFGPGTRLTVL.

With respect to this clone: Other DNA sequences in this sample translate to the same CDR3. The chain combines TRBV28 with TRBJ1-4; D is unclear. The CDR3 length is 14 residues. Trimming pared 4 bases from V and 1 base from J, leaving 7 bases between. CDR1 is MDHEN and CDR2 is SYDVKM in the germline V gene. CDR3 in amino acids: CASSWVGTNEKLFF. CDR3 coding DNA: TGTGCCAGCAGTTGGGTGGGAACTAATGAAAAACTGTTTTTT.

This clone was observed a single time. The CDR3, as DNA: TGTGCCAGCAGTTTATCTCGGGGGGCGTACAATGAGCAGTTCTTC. Protein: CASSLSRGAYNEQFF. This chain joins TRBV28 and TRBJ2-1; possibly TRBD2 for D (7 bases). The germline gives CDR1 MDHEN, CDR2 SYDVKM. V shed 1 base and J shed 4 bases, with 11 bases lying between them. The CDR3 consists of 15 residues.

CDR3 bases: TGTGCCAGCAGCGGCAGCGGGACGGTGGGGAACATTCAGTACTTC. It specifies CASSGSGTVGNIQYF. The chain couples TRBV7-9 to TRBJ2-4; 7 bases map to TRBD2. CDR1 SEHNR and CDR2 FQNEAQ come from the germline V gene (reference sequence). V lost 5 bases, J lost 7 bases, and 11 bases stayed unmatched. The CDR3 is 15 amino acids.

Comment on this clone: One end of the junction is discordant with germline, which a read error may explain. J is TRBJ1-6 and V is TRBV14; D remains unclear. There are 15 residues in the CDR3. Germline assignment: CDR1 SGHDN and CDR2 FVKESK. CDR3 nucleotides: TGTGCCAGCAGCCAAGAGTTGGCTTTCAATTCACCCTTCCACTTT. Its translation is CASSQELAFNSPFHF.

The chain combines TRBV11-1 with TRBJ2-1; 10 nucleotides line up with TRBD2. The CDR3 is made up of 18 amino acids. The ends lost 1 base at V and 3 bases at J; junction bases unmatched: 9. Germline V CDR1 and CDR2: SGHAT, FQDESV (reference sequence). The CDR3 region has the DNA TGTGCCAGCAGCTTAGAAGCCGTCCTAGCGGGGGACTACAATGAGCAGTTCTTC. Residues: CASSLEAVLAGDYNEQFF.

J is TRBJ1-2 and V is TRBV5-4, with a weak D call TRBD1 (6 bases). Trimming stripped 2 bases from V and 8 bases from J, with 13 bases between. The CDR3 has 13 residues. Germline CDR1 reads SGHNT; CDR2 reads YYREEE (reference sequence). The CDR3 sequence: CASSFMGGAGYTF. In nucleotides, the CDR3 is TGTGCCAGCAGCTTTATGGGGGGCGCAGGCTACACCTTC.

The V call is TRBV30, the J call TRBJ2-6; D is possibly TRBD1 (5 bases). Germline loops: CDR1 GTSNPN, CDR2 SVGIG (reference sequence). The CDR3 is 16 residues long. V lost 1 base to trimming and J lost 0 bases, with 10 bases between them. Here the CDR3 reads CAWSDLQVSGANVLTF. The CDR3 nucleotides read TGTGCCTGGAGTGACCTACAGGTCTCTGGGGCCAACGTCCTGACTTTC.